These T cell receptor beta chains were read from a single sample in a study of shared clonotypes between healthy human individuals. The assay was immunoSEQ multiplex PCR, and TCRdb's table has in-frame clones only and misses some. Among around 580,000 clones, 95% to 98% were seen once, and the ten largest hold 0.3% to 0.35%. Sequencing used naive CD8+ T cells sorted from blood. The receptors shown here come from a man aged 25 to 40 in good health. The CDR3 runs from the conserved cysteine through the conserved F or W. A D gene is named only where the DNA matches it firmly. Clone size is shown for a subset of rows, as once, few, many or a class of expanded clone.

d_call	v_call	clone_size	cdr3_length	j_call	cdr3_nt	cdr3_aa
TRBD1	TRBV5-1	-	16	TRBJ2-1	TGCGCCAGCAGCAGCCGGACAGGGGGCTCCTACAATGAGCAGTTCTTC	CASSSRTGGSYNEQFF
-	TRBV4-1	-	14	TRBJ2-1	TGCGCCAGCAGCCAAGAGGGGAAGGCCAATGAGCAGTTCTTC	CASSQEGKANEQFF
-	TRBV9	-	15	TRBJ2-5	TGTGCCAGCAGCCCCTGGGACCTTAGCAAAGAGACCCAGTACTTC	CASSPWDLSKETQYF
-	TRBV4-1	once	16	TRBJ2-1	TGCGCCAGCAGCCAAGAACCCGGGGAGATAGCCAATGAGCAGTTCTTC	CASSQEPGEIANEQFF
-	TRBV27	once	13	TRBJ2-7	TGTGCCAGCAGTCCGGGGATACACTACGAGCAGTACTTC	CASSPGIHYEQYF
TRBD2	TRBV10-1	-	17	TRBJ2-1	TGCGCCAGCAGTGGCCGTGGACTAGCGGGAGTGTACAATGAGCAGTTCTTC	CASSGRGLAGVYNEQFF
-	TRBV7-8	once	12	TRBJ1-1	TGTGCCAGCAGCTTAGAGGTGGCTGAAGCTTTCTTT	CASSLEVAEAFF
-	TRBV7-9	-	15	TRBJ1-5	TGTGCCAGCAGCCAGACGACAGGTATTGGACAGCCCCAGCATTTT	CASSQTTGIGQPQHF
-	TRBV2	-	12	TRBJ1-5	TGTGCCAGCAGTGGCCGGCCGGGTTCCAAACATTTT	CASSGRPGSKHF
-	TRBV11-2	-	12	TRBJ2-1	TGTGCCAGCAGCTTCCAGGGCAATGAGCAGTTCTTC	CASSFQGNEQFF
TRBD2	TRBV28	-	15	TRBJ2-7	TGTGCCAGCCTGGACCCTAGCGGGAGCCCGTACGAGCAGTACTTC	CASLDPSGSPYEQYF
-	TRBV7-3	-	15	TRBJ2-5	TGTGCCAGCAGCTTAGGGGAAGGGCAGACCCAGACCCAGTACTTC	CASSLGEGQTQTQYF
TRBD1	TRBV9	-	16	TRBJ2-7	TGTGCCAGCAGCGGAAAAACCGGGACAGGGGTTCACGAGCAGTACTTC	CASSGKTGTGVHEQYF
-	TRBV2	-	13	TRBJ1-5	TGTGCCAGCAGTGTCTCGGGGTCGCAGCCCCAGCATTTT	CASSVSGSQPQHF
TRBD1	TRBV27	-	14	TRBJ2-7	TGTGCCAGCAGTAGGACAGGGGGCATCTACGAGCAGTACTTC	CASSRTGGIYEQYF
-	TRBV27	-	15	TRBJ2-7	TGTGCCAGCAGTTTGGGGACGGGGGTTTCCTACGAGCAGTACTTC	CASSLGTGVSYEQYF
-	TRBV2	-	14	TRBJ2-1	TGTGCCCGTAGCGAGGGGGGCCTATACAATGAGCAGTTCTTC	CARSEGGLYNEQFF
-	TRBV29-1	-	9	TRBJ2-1	TGCAGCGGTGGGGATGAGCAGTTCTTC	CSGGDEQFF
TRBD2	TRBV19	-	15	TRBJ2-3	TGTGCCAGTAGCAGACTAGCGGGGAGCACAGATACGCAGTATTTT	CASSRLAGSTDTQYF
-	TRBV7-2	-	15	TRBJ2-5	TGTGCCAGCAGCTTAGTCGGCGCCATACAAGAGACCCAGTACTTC	CASSLVGAIQETQYF
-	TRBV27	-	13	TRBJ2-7	TGTGCCAGCAGTTTTATCGGGGACTACGAGCAGTACTTC	CASSFIGDYEQYF
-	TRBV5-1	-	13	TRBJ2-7	TGCGCCAGCAACAAGGCGGGGAGCTACGAGCAGTACTTC	CASNKAGSYEQYF
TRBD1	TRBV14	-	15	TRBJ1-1	TGTGCCAGCAGCCAAGGGGAGGGGGCATGGACTGAAGCTTTCTTT	CASSQGEGAWTEAFF
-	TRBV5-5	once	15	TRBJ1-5	TGTGCCAGCAGCTTTTCGGGTGATAGCAATCAGCCCCAGCATTTT	CASSFSGDSNQPQHF
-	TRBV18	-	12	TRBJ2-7	TGTGCCAGCTCACGAGACAGCTACGAGCAGTACTTC	CASSRDSYEQYF
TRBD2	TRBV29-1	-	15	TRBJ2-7	TGCAGCGTTGAAGATCCAGGACTAGCGGGCTACGAGCAGTACTTC	CSVEDPGLAGYEQYF
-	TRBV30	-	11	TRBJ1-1	TGTGCCTGGCAGGGTATCACTGAAGCTTTCTTT	CAWQGITEAFF
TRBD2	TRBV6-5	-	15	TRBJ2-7	TGTGCCAGCAGAAGGACTAGCGGTACGTCCTACGAGCAGTACTTC	CASRRTSGTSYEQYF
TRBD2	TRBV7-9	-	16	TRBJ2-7	TGTGCCAGCAGCCCGGGAGGAGCGGGAGTTTCTTACGAGCAGTACTTC	CASSPGGAGVSYEQYF
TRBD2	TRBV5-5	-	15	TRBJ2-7	TGTGCCAGCAGCTTGAGGACTAGCGGACCTTACGAGCAGTACTTC	CASSLRTSGPYEQYF
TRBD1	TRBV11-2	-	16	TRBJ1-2	TGTGCCAGCAGCTTCGGGACAGGGGCGGACAGGGATGGCTACACCTTC	CASSFGTGADRDGYTF
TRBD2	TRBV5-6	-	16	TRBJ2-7	TGTGCCAGCAGCTTGGCCGGGCGGGAGCTTGTCTACGAGCAGTACTTC	CASSLAGRELVYEQYF
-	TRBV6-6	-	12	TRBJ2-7	TGTGCCAGCGGAGACCCAAGCTACGAGCAGTACTTC	CASGDPSYEQYF
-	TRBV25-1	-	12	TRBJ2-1	TGTGCCAGCAATGGACTGATGCATGAGCAGTTCTTC	CASNGLMHEQFF
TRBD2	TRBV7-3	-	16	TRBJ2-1	TGTGCCAGCAGCCCTTCTTCTAGCGGGAGTAGAAATGAGCAGTTCTTC	CASSPSSSGSRNEQFF
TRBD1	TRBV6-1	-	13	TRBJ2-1	TGTGCCAGCATCGGACAGGGTCGCAATGAGCAGTTCTTC	CASIGQGRNEQFF
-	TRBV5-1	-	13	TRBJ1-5	TGCGCCAGCAGCTCTGAGGGCAATCAGCCCCAGCATTTT	CASSSEGNQPQHF
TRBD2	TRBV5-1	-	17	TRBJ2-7	TGCGCCAGCAGCTTGCTGGGGCTACTAGCGGGAGAGTACGAGCAGTACTTC	CASSLLGLLAGEYEQYF
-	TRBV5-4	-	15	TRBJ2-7	TGTGCCAGCAGCTCGACAGGCCTACAGTCAGGAGAGCAGTACTTC	CASSSTGLQSGEQYF
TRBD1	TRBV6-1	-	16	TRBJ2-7	TGTGCCAGCAGTGAAGTTCCTAGGACAGGGGAGGACGAGCAGTACTTC	CASSEVPRTGEDEQYF
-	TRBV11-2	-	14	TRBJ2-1	TGTGCCAGCAGCTTACCGCCGGGAGAGCATGAGCAGTTCTTC	CASSLPPGEHEQFF
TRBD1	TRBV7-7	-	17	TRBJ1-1	TGTGCCAGCAGCCCGCTCCCGGGACAGGATTTGAACACTGAAGCTTTCTTT	CASSPLPGQDLNTEAFF
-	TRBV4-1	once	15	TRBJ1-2	TGCGCCAGCAGCCCCTCAAGATCAGCAGGGTCAGGCTACACCTTC	CASSPSRSAGSGYTF
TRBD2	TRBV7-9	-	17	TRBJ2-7	TGTGCCAGCAGCCCCAGGACTAGCGGGCGGAGCTCCTACGAGCAGTACTTC	CASSPRTSGRSSYEQYF
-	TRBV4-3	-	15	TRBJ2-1	TGCGCCAGCAGCCAAGGTACAGCCACCCTCAATGAGCAGTTCTTC	CASSQGTATLNEQFF
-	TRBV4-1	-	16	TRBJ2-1	TGCGCCAGCAGCCAAGAGGTTGGCGCTACCTACAATGAGCAGTTCTTC	CASSQEVGATYNEQFF
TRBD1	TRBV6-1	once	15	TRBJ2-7	TGTGCCAGCAGTGAAGAGGACAGGGGAACGGACGAGCAGTACTTC	CASSEEDRGTDEQYF
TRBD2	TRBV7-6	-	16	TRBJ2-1	TGTGCCAGCAGCTTTTTAGCGGGGCCCGACGGGAATGAGCAGTTCTTC	CASSFLAGPDGNEQFF
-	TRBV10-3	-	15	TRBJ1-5	TGTGCCATCAGTGAGTCTCCGGGGGGCAATCAGCCCCAGCATTTT	CAISESPGGNQPQHF
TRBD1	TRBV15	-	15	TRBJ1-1	TGTGCCACCAGCAGAGATTGGGGACAGGGAAGTGAAGCTTTCTTT	CATSRDWGQGSEAFF
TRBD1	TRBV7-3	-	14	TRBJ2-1	TGTGCCAGCAGCTCGTGGCCAGGGGGCAATGAGCAGTTCTTC	CASSSWPGGNEQFF
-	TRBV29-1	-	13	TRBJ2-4	TGCAGCGTTGTTTCAGGGGCGGGAAACATTCAGTACTTC	CSVVSGAGNIQYF
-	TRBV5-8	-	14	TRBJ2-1	TGTGCCAGCAGCTTGTCGGTTCTCACCAATGAGCAGTTCTTC	CASSLSVLTNEQFF
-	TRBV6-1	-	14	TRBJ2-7	TGTGCCAGCATCCCCCCGGACTTCTCCTACGAGCAGTACTTC	CASIPPDFSYEQYF
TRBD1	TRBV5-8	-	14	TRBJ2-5	TGTGCCAGCAGCCAAAGACAGGGGTGGGAGACCCAGTACTTC	CASSQRQGWETQYF